These 18 T cell receptor beta chains were sequenced from one sample in a study of T-cell memory formation after mild COVID-19. MiXCR was run by TCRdb on the 5' RACE reads, yielding one entry per CDR3 protein. The sample shows about 470,000 distinct CDR3 sequences, 25% of them seen only once. The source material was PBMCs or a T cell subset sorted from them (not recorded which). The receptors stem from an adult woman who had mild COVID-19 (a few samples of this study predate the infection). Cell type and time point are not known.

V gene TRBV7-2 combines with J gene TRBJ2-2, with 12 positions matching TRBD1. This CDR3 region has 19 residues. Germline V gives CDR1 SGHTA, CDR2 FQGNSA. Germline trimming cut 4 bases from V and 4 bases from J; bases unmatched to any gene: 13. Written as DNA, the CDR3 is TGTGCCAGCAGCTCAACGGGACAGGGGGCGCCTCGAGGCACCGGGGAGCTGTTTTTT. Protein product: CASSSTGQGAPRGTGELFF.

The sample holds many counts of this clonotype. The chain recombines TRBV7-2 with TRBJ1-1, with D possibly being TRBD1 (6 bases). V shed 5 bases and J shed 10 bases, with 20 bases lying between them. The CDR3 runs to 14 residues. Germline assignment: CDR1 SGHTA and CDR2 FQGNSA. CDR3 sequence (DNA): TGTGCCAGCAGCCTTTTGGGACTCCAAGGGGGAGCTTTCTTT. It yields the protein CASSLLGLQGGAFF.

J is TRBJ2-1 and V is TRBV11-3; 12 bases agree with TRBD2. Germline loops: CDR1 SGHNT, CDR2 YENEEA. The V gene end was trimmed by 7 bases and the J gene end by 4 bases; junction bases not matched to a gene: 5. The CDR3 contains 15 residues. CDR3 region: CASIASGRGYNEQFF. In DNA form, the CDR3 reads TGTGCCAGCATTGCTAGCGGGAGGGGGTACAATGAGCAGTTCTTC.

This clonotype has at least ten counts. This sequence joins TRBV7-2 and TRBJ2-1; D is uncertain. Germline CDR1 reads SGHTA; CDR2 reads FQGNSA. V was shortened by 3 bases and J by 3 bases, with 6 bases between the two germline ends. The CDR3 length is 13 residues. CDR3: CASSFAVYNEQFF. The CDR3 region has the DNA TGTGCCAGCAGCTTTGCAGTCTACAATGAGCAGTTCTTC.

This clonotype was picked up a small number of times. The J gene is TRBJ2-3, the V gene TRBV7-3; TRBD2 agrees at 9 bases. V shed 2 bases, J shed 8 bases, and the junction held 5 bases outside the gene matches. Germline assignment: CDR1 SGHTA and CDR2 FQGTGA. The CDR3 spans 14 residues. CDR3 protein: CASSLGLATGTQYF. In DNA, the CDR3 is TGTGCCAGCAGCTTAGGACTAGCGACGGGTACGCAGTATTTT.

V and J are TRBV27 and TRBJ2-5; weak D call: TRBD2 (6 bases). Trimming took off 4 bases at V and 5 bases at J, with 14 bases between the two ends. The CDR3 spans 14 residues. Germline values: CDR1 MNHEY, CDR2 SMNVEV (reference sequence). The chain's CDR3 is CASSYRRGLETQYF. Written as DNA, the CDR3 is TGTGCCAGCAGTTACCGCCGGGGACTGGAGACCCAGTACTTC.

The chain is built from TRBV4-3 and TRBJ2-7, with 7 bases lining up with TRBD2. Looked up from germline, CDR1 is LGHNA and CDR2 is YSLEER. CDR3 length: 16 amino acids. J lost 2 bases, V lost 0 bases, and 7 bases had no gene match. This CDR3 reads CASSQDLLAPTYEQYF. For the CDR3, the DNA is TGCGCCAGCAGCCAAGATCTACTAGCGCCAACCTACGAGCAGTACTTC.

The rearrangement uses TRBV7-9 and TRBJ2-2, with D tentatively TRBD1 (5 bases). The CDR3 length is 15 residues. Germline assignment: CDR1 SEHNR and CDR2 FQNEAQ (reference sequence). Trimming stripped 1 base from V and 1 base from J, with 7 bases between. CDR3: CASSLGDRNTGELFF. For the CDR3, the DNA is TGTGCCAGCAGCTTAGGAGACAGGAACACCGGGGAGCTGTTTTTT.

The CDR3 reads CASSHNGPGYTF. Here the CDR3 DNA reads TGTGCCAGCAGCCACAACGGACCTGGCTACACCTTC. This chain uses TRBV4-2 with TRBJ1-2; unclear D gene. Trimming pared 3 bases from V and 7 bases from J, leaving 9 bases between. Germline V gene lookup returns CDR1 LGHNA and CDR2 YNFKEQ. This CDR3 comprises 12 residues.

The sample holds a few counts of this clonotype. The chain is built from TRBV12-3 or TRBV12-4 and TRBJ1-2; TRBD1 agrees at 10 bases. The CDR3 totals 15 residues. Unmatched junction bases numbered 9, after V lost 6 bases and J lost 5 bases. This CDR3 is CASSYLKDRGYGYTF. The CDR3 nucleotides are TGTGCCAGCAGCTACCTTAAGGACAGGGGGTATGGCTACACCTTC.

This clonotype came up a few times. The genes are TRBV7-9 and TRBJ2-7; D might be TRBD1 (8 bases). Germline V gene lookup returns CDR1 SEHNR and CDR2 FQNEAQ (reference sequence). Trimming cost V 4 bases and J 2 bases, with 12 bases left between them. The CDR3 extends over 14 amino acids. The CDR3 spells CASSSGGQAYEQYF. In DNA, the CDR3 is TGTGCCAGCAGCTCGGGGGGACAGGCCTACGAGCAGTACTTC.

The V call is TRBV7-9, the J call TRBJ1-1; TRBD1 matches at 10 bases. The CDR3 covers 17 residues. Per the germline V gene, CDR1 is SEHNR and CDR2 is FQNEAQ (reference sequence). The J segment lost 0 bases and the V segment lost 5 bases, leaving 9 bases of the junction unmatched. Here the CDR3 reads CASSPGDRGAMNTEAFF. The CDR3 coding sequence is TGTGCCAGCAGCCCCGGGGACAGGGGAGCGATGAACACTGAAGCTTTCTTT.

The chain recombines TRBV7-9 with TRBJ1-4; TRBD1 matches at 8 bases. Germline-derived CDR1 and CDR2 are SEHNR and FQNEAQ (reference sequence). The CDR3 sequence is 12 residues long. Trimming removed 3 bases from V and 12 bases from J; junction bases left unmatched: 3. For the CDR3, the DNA is TGTGCCAGCAGCTTGCAGGGGGCAGAACTGTTTTTT. It yields the protein CASSLQGAELFF.

This chain joins TRBV29-1 and TRBJ1-5; 7 bases fit TRBD1. The CDR3 extends over 15 amino acids. After removal of 4 bases from V and 0 bases from J, the junction contained 6 bases not matched to a gene. Germline CDR1 and CDR2: SQVTM and ANQGSEA. The CDR3 DNA sequence: TGCAGCGTTGTAGTCCAGGGGGATAGCAATCAGCCCCAGCATTTT. As protein: CSVVVQGDSNQPQHF.

V usage is TRBV5-6 and J usage is TRBJ2-5; no clear D gene. The CDR3 is 13 amino acids. The V gene lost 2 bases and the J gene lost 5 bases, with 10 bases spanning the gap. The germline V gene has CDR1 SGHDT and CDR2 YYEEEE. The CDR3 protein is CASSFARTETQYF. CDR3 nucleotides: TGTGCCAGCAGCTTTGCCCGAACCGAGACCCAGTACTTC.

The chain recombines TRBV7-2 with TRBJ2-7; no clear D. The CDR3 is 14 residues long. The germline V gene encodes CDR1 SGHTA and CDR2 FQGNSA. Trimming cost V 5 bases and J 4 bases, with 15 bases left between them. CDR3 coding DNA: TGTGCCAGCAGCCGCTCCGGTCTGGGGTACGAGCAGTACTTC. Amino acids: CASSRSGLGYEQYF. Drawing the rest from reference TRBV7-2 and TRBJ2-7, the complete variable domain is GAGVSQSPSNKVTEKGKDVELRCDPISGHTALYWYRQSLGQGLEFLIYFQGNSAPDKSGLPSDRFSAERTGGSVSTLTIQRTQQEDSAVYLCASSRSGLGYEQYFGPGTRLTVT.

There are many counts of this clonotype. The chain is built from TRBV29-1 and TRBJ2-7; D uncertain. The germline V and J ends were trimmed by 7 bases and 2 bases, with 15 bases remaining between them. Germline V lookup: CDR1 SQVTM, CDR2 ANQGSEA. The CDR3 spans 13 residues. The CDR3 sequence is CSAGGSLAYEQYF. For the CDR3, the DNA is TGCAGCGCTGGTGGCAGTTTGGCCTACGAGCAGTACTTC.

This chain connects TRBV7-3 to TRBJ2-1; D is unclear. This CDR3 has 16 amino acids. Per the germline V gene, CDR1 is SGHTA and CDR2 is FQGTGA. The V gene lost 5 bases and the J gene lost 0 bases, with 14 bases spanning the gap. The CDR3, as DNA: TGTGCCAGCAGCCCTTACGCTACCAGCTCCTACAATGAGCAGTTCTTC. The encoded protein is CASSPYATSSYNEQFF.